The 8 T cell receptor beta chains below all came from one sample that was sequenced in a study of CD8 T cells in Susac syndrome (dated by TCRdb to between 2018 and 2021). Preparation of the library involved the immunoSEQ multiplex PCR assay. RNA was extracted using the RNeasy kit, and about 0.5 to 1 microgram was reverse transcribed with random hexamers. TCRdb reran the public reads through fastp at Q25 and MiXCR, keeping productive beta chains. One record per CDR3 amino acid sequence lists the most common genes and DNA. In this sample the table shows some 80,000 distinct CDR3 sequences, just under 95% of which occur a single time. Less than 0.3% of the sample lies in the top ten. Sample: CD8+ T cells from PBMCs. These receptors originate from a human donor in good health.

This clonotype was counted once. The chain joins TRBV9 to TRBJ1-1; D is uncertain. The CDR3 totals 15 residues. The V gene lost 4 bases and the J gene lost 0 bases, with 13 bases spanning the gap. From germline, CDR1 is SGDLS and CDR2 YYNGEE. Written as DNA, the CDR3 is TGTGCCAGCAGCCCAATTAAGGCCATGAACACTGAAGCTTTCTTT. Translation gives CASSPIKAMNTEAFF.

The genes are TRBV27 and TRBJ1-5; 9 positions agree with TRBD1. Germline CDR1 MNHEY, CDR2 SMNVEV (reference sequence). The V and J ends lost 2 bases and 4 bases, in that order; junction bases with no gene match: 6. This CDR3 is 16 amino acids long. In DNA form, the CDR3 reads TGTGCCAGCAGTTTAGGGACAGGGAACGCAAATCAGCCCCAGCATTTT. It codes for CASSLGTGNANQPQHF.

This chain links TRBV9 with TRBJ2-3; no definite D call. CDR1 is SGDLS, CDR2 YYNGEE, per germline. The CDR3 spans 14 residues. V was cut by 3 bases and J by 0 bases, with 8 bases left in between. CDR3 sequence: CASSGSLSTDTQYF. The CDR3 bases are TGTGCCAGCAGCGGAAGTTTGAGCACAGATACGCAGTATTTT.

This chain connects TRBV6-1 to TRBJ2-7; possible D gene TRBD2, 5 bases. Germline V CDR1 and CDR2: MNHNS, SASEGT. Between the trimmed V and J ends, which lost 1 base and 3 bases, there was a span of 10 bases. The CDR3 is 14 residues long. The CDR3 nucleotides are TGTGCCAGCAGTGAAGGAGGAGGAGACTACGAGCAGTACGTC. It encodes CASSEGGGDYEQYV.

The chain recombines TRBV9 with TRBJ2-3; tentative D call: TRBD2 (6 bases). The length of the CDR3 is 13 residues. Trimming removed 0 bases from V and 6 bases from J, with 8 bases in between. The germline V gene encodes CDR1 SGDLS and CDR2 YYNGEE. The CDR3 loop is CASSVERADTQYF. The CDR3, as DNA: TGTGCCAGCAGCGTAGAGCGGGCGGATACGCAGTATTTT.

Written as DNA, the CDR3 is TGCGCCAGCAGCCAGCTGGGACAAACCCTATCTGGCTACACCTTC. Protein: CASSQLGQTLSGYTF. V usage is TRBV4-1 and J usage is TRBJ1-2, with D tentatively TRBD1 (6 bases). The CDR3 contains 15 residues. The germline V gene encodes CDR1 MGHRA and CDR2 YSYEKL. V was clipped by 3 bases and J by 7 bases, with 18 bases between them.

The rearrangement uses TRBV20-1 and TRBJ2-7; maybe TRBD2 (5 bases). The CDR3 extends over 14 amino acids. The V gene lost 3 bases and the J gene lost 2 bases, with 14 bases spanning the gap. Germline CDR1 DFQATT, CDR2 SNEGSKA (reference sequence). CDR3 residues: CSASSGGPAYEQYF. Written as DNA, the CDR3 is TGCAGTGCTAGTTCGGGCGGGCCTGCCTACGAGCAGTACTTC.

The chain carries TRBV6-5 and TRBJ1-1; D is unresolved. CDR1 and CDR2 from the germline V gene are MNHEY and SVGAGI. V was clipped by 4 bases and J by 6 bases, with 12 bases between them. The CDR3 has 13 residues. The CDR3 loop is CASSWAVWAEAFF. The CDR3 nucleotides read TGTGCCAGCAGTTGGGCTGTTTGGGCTGAAGCTTTCTTT.